A selection of T cell receptor beta chains follows, all from one sample in a study of T-cell memory formation after mild COVID-19. One entry per CDR3 protein, called by TCRdb with MiXCR from the 5' RACE reads. The data contain roughly 620,000 distinct CDR3 sequences, roughly 18% of them singletons. Sequenced material: PBMCs or a T cell subset sorted from them (not recorded which). The receptors stem from an adult woman who had mild COVID-19 (a few samples of this study predate the infection). Cell type and time point are not known. CDR3s include the opening cysteine and the closing phenylalanine or tryptophan. Fields, in order: D gene, J gene, clone size, V gene, CDR3 DNA, CDR3 protein. A D gene is named only where the DNA matches it firmly. For some rows the clone size is stated as once, few or many, or as a class when expanded; others skip it.

-,TRBJ1-6,few,TRBV2,TGTGCCAGCAGTGATCCAGGACGAGATAATTCACCCCTCCACTTT,CASSDPGRDNSPLHF
-,TRBJ2-7,few,TRBV9,TGTGCCAGCAGCCCCCTGGACGGCCCCTTGGACGAGCAGTACTTC,CASSPLDGPLDEQYF
-,TRBJ1-4,few,TRBV29-1,TGCAGCGTTGAATGTCCGGATGATGAAAAACTGTTTTTT,CSVECPDDEKLFF
-,TRBJ2-1,few,TRBV15,TGTGCCACCAGCCCCCGTCGACGGGGCTTATACAATGAGCAGTTCTTC,CATSPRRRGLYNEQFF
-,TRBJ2-2,-,TRBV29-1,TGCAGCGTTGGACAGCACACCGGGGAGCTGTTTTTT,CSVGQHTGELFF
-,TRBJ2-5,-,TRBV7-8,TGTGCCAGCAGCTTACGGCGATTCCCCCGAAAGGAGACCCAGTACTTC,CASSLRRFPRKETQYF
-,TRBJ2-5,-,TRBV7-2,TGTGCCAGCAGCTTAGCGGGGCCTCGAGAGACCCAGTACTTC,CASSLAGPRETQYF
-,TRBJ2-1,few,TRBV4-3,TGCGCCAGCAGCCAAGAAGTAGGGACTCTATACAATGAGCAGTTCTTC,CASSQEVGTLYNEQFF
-,TRBJ2-3,-,TRBV10-3,TGTGCCATCAGGCAGCTGGGGCGGTCCGCGGAGAGGGCAGATACGCAGTATTTT,CAIRQLGRSAERADTQYF
-,TRBJ1-6,few,TRBV5-1,TGCGCCAGCAGCTTGTCCGCCCAGGGAGGTCCGAATTCACCCCTCCACTTT,CASSLSAQGGPNSPLHF
-,TRBJ1-1,-,TRBV7-9,TGTGCCAGCAGCTTAGCGCCGATGCAGAACACTGAAGCTTTCTTT,CASSLAPMQNTEAFF
TRBD2,TRBJ2-1,-,TRBV7-2,TGTGCCAGCAGCTACATAAGGTTAGCGGGGAAGCAGTTCTTC,CASSYIRLAGKQFF
-,TRBJ2-7,many,TRBV29-1,TGCAGCGTTGAAGATCAGGGATCAGACTCCTACGAGCAGTACTTC,CSVEDQGSDSYEQYF
-,TRBJ2-2,-,TRBV7-9,TGTGCCAGCAGCGGCCGGGACTTAGACACCGGGGAGCTGTTTTTT,CASSGRDLDTGELFF
TRBD2,TRBJ2-1,-,TRBV6-2/TRBV6-3,TGTGCCAGCACCGTTAGCGGGTCCTCCTACAATGAGCAGTTCTTC,CASTVSGSSYNEQFF
-,TRBJ2-4,-,TRBV20-1,TGCAGTGCTAGAGCCAACAGACACTACGTTAATAACATTCAGTACTTC,CSARANRHYVNNIQYF
-,TRBJ2-7,few,TRBV9,TGTGCCAGCAGCGTGGGGTTCCCACCTTACGAGCAGTACTTC,CASSVGFPPYEQYF
-,TRBJ2-1,-,TRBV3-1,TGTGCCAGCAGCCAATCGGGTCTCATGGATGAGCAGTTCTTC,CASSQSGLMDEQFF
TRBD1,TRBJ2-7,-,TRBV12-3/TRBV12-4,TGTGCCAGCAGTGGTGGGACAGGGGCTATCTACGAGCAGTACTTC,CASSGGTGAIYEQYF
TRBD2,TRBJ2-7,few,TRBV3-1,TGTGCCAGCAGCCAAGAGTTACTAGCGGATGACGAGCAGTACTTC,CASSQELLADDEQYF
-,TRBJ1-6,few,TRBV2,TGTGCCAGCAGTGGTAAAGGGGGTCATTCACCCCTCCACTTT,CASSGKGGHSPLHF
-,TRBJ2-1,few,TRBV27,TGTGCCAGCAGATCTATCCGGGGGAATGAGCAGTTCTTC,CASRSIRGNEQFF
TRBD2,TRBJ2-1,-,TRBV6-1,TGTGCCAGCAGTTTAGCGGGGGGGCACTTGAATGAGCAGTTCTTC,CASSLAGGHLNEQFF
TRBD1,TRBJ2-3,many,TRBV5-1,TGCGCCAGCAGCTTGGCCTCGACAGGGGCGAGTACAGATACGCAGTATTTT,CASSLASTGASTDTQYF
-,TRBJ2-7,-,TRBV24-1,TGTGCCACCATGGGGAGCGCAGCGAGCTCCTACGAGCAGTACTTC,CATMGSAASSYEQYF
TRBD2,TRBJ2-1,-,TRBV12-3/TRBV12-4,TGTGCCAGCAGTCGAAGGACTAGCAGCACCCCGGGGTACAATGAGCAGTTCTTC,CASSRRTSSTPGYNEQFF
TRBD1,TRBJ1-1,many,TRBV30,TGTGCCTCACGACAGGGGGGTGAAGCTTTCTTT,CASRQGGEAFF
TRBD1,TRBJ2-1,-,TRBV29-1,TGCAGCGTTGTCGGGACAGCCTACAATGAGCAGTTCTTC,CSVVGTAYNEQFF
-,TRBJ2-3,many,TRBV9,TGTGCCAGCAGCGCTCGGGACGAAACAGATACGCAGTATTTT,CASSARDETDTQYF
-,TRBJ2-7,-,TRBV4-2,TGTGCCAGCCCCCGGGGCTACGAGCAGTACTTC,CASPRGYEQYF
TRBD1,TRBJ1-4,-,TRBV11-2,TGTGCCAGCAGCTCCCCTCGACAGGGAAATGAAAAACTGTTTTTT,CASSSPRQGNEKLFF
-,TRBJ2-3,-,TRBV4-1,TGCGCCAGCAGCCAAACAGGGGCCCCCGGGGGTACGCAGTATTTT,CASSQTGAPGGTQYF
TRBD1,TRBJ1-1,-,TRBV6-2/TRBV6-3,TGTGCCAGCAGGGCGACAGGGAAATGGGCGAACACTGAAGCTTTCTTT,CASRATGKWANTEAFF
TRBD2,TRBJ2-1,-,TRBV10-3,TGTGCCATCAGTGAGTCGAATAGGGTAGCGGGAGATGAGCAGTTCTTC,CAISESNRVAGDEQFF
-,TRBJ2-7,-,TRBV3-1,TGTGCCAGCAGCCAAGCGGACGGAGGAAGATCCTACGAGCAGTACTTC,CASSQADGGRSYEQYF
TRBD1,TRBJ2-7,many,TRBV5-1,TGCGCCAGCAGCTTGACAGGGGGCGAGCAGTACTTC,CASSLTGGEQYF
TRBD2,TRBJ2-1,-,TRBV30,TGTGCCTGGACATCTCGGGAGGCTGGGAACAATGAGCAGTTCTTC,CAWTSREAGNNEQFF
TRBD2,TRBJ2-7,many,TRBV7-2,TGTGCCAGCAGCCCTCTCGGGCGGGAGGCTTCCGAGCAGTACTTC,CASSPLGREASEQYF
TRBD1,TRBJ2-1,-,TRBV20-1,TGCAGTGCTAGAGACGCGGACAGGTCCTCCTACAATGAGCAGTTCTTC,CSARDADRSSYNEQFF
TRBD1,TRBJ1-4,few,TRBV27,TGTGCCAGCAGTCCCGACAGGGGAAGTGAAAAACTGTTTTTT,CASSPDRGSEKLFF
TRBD1,TRBJ2-1,many,TRBV7-9,TGTGCCAGCAGCTTAGCCGGGACAGGGCGCTACAATGAGCAGTTCTTC,CASSLAGTGRYNEQFF
-,TRBJ1-6,-,TRBV27,TGTGCCAGCAGTTTATCGCAGGGAAATTCACCCCTCCACTTT,CASSLSQGNSPLHF
TRBD1,TRBJ1-6,few,TRBV7-6,TGTGCCAGCAGCTTACCCACCATCCGGGACAGGGTTCCAGGGTCCGTTGAGGGGCCCCTCCACTTT,CASSLPTIRDRVPGSVEGPLHF
-,TRBJ2-5,-,TRBV7-2,TGTGCCGGCAGCATCGGGACTTCCGAGACCCAGTACTTC,CAGSIGTSETQYF
TRBD2,TRBJ2-1,-,TRBV14,TGTGCCAGCAGCCAAGAAGGGCTAGCGGGGGGAGCTGAGCAGTTCTTC,CASSQEGLAGGAEQFF
-,TRBJ1-1,-,TRBV7-3,TGTGCCAGCAGCGACTCCGGGCCTCCGAACACTGAAGCTTTCTTT,CASSDSGPPNTEAFF
-,TRBJ1-6,few,TRBV12-3/TRBV12-4,TGTGCCAGCAGATCCGGAGGTTCACCCCTCCACTTT,CASRSGGSPLHF
-,TRBJ1-1,-,TRBV9,TGTGCCAGCAGCTCCAGGTGGGGGGGGAACACTGAAGCTTTCTTT,CASSSRWGGNTEAFF
-,TRBJ2-7,-,TRBV2,TGTGCCAGCAGCACGGGATTAAACTACGAGCAGTACTTC,CASSTGLNYEQYF
-,TRBJ2-5,-,TRBV12-3/TRBV12-4,TGTGCCAGCAGTATCGACAGGACCCAAGAGACCCAGTACTTC,CASSIDRTQETQYF
-,TRBJ2-7,-,TRBV7-2,TGTGCCAGCAGCTTAGCTGGACACAGCTCCTACGAGCAGTACTTC,CASSLAGHSSYEQYF
-,TRBJ2-5,-,TRBV18,TGTGCCAGCTCTGGAGGACAAGCGGAGACCCAGTACTTC,CASSGGQAETQYF
-,TRBJ2-1,-,TRBV24-1,TGTGCCACCAGTGACTTCAGTGTAGGTGAGCAGTTCTTC,CATSDFSVGEQFF
TRBD1,TRBJ2-7,-,TRBV9,TGTGCCAGCAGCGTGAGTCCTGGGACAGCTAACTACGAGCAGTACTTC,CASSVSPGTANYEQYF
-,TRBJ1-5,-,TRBV5-6,TGTGCCAGCAGCTACGGTAGGACCAATCAGCCCCAGCATTTT,CASSYGRTNQPQHF